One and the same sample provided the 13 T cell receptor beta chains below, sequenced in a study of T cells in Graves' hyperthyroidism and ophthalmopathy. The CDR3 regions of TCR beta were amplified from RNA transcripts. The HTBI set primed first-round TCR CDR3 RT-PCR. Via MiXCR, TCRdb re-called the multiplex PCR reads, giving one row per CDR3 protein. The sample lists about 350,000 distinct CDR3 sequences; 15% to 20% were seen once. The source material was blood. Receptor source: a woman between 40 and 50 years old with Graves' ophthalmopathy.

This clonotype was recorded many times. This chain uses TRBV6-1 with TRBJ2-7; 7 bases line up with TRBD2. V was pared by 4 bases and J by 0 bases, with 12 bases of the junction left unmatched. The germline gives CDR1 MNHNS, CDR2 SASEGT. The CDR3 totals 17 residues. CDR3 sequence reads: CASSAAATSLSSYEQYF. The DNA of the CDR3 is TGTGCCAGCAGTGCTGCGGCGACTAGCCTCAGCTCCTACGAGCAGTACTTC.

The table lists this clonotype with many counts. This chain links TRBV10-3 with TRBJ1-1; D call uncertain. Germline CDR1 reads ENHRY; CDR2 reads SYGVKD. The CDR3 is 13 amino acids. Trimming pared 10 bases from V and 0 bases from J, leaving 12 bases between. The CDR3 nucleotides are TGTGCCACCACAGAGCTGATGAACACTGAAGCTTTCTTT. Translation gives CATTELMNTEAFF.

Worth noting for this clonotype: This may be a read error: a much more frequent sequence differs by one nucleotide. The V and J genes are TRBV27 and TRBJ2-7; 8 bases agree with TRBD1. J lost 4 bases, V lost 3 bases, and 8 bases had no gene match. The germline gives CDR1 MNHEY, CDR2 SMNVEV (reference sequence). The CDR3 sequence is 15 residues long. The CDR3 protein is CASSFLGQERYEQYF. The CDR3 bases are TGTGCCAGCAGTTTTTTGGGACAGGAGAGATACGAGCAGTACTTC.

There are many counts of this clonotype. CDR3 sequence reads: CASSFRDGYGYTF. CDR3 DNA sequence: TGTGCCAGCAGTTTCAGGGACGGATATGGCTACACCTTC. The chain joins TRBV27 to TRBJ1-2; a weak D match, TRBD1 (5 bases). V lost 3 bases and J 5 bases, leaving 10 bases between the germline ends. Germline CDR1 is MNHEY and CDR2 is SMNVEV (reference sequence). The CDR3 is 13 residues long.

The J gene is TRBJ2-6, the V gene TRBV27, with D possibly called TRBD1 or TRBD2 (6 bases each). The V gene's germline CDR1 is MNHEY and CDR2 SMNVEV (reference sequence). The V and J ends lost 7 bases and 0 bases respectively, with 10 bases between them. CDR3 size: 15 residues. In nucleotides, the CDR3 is TGTGCCAGCACCGGGGGCAGCTCTGGGGCCAACGTCCTGACTTTC. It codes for CASTGGSSGANVLTF.

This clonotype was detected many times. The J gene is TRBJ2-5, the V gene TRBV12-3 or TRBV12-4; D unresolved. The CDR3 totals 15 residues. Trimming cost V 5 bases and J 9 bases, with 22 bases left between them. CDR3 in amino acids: CASSQDGRHSSAQYF. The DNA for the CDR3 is TGTGCCAGCAGTCAGGACGGCCGCCATAGTTCGGCCCAGTACTTC.

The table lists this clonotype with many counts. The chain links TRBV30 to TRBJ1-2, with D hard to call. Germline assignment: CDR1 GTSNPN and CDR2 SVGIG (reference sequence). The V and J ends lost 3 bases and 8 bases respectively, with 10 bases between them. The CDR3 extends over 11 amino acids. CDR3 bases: TGTGCCTGGAGCAAAGGGTCCGGCTACACCTTC. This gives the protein CAWSKGSGYTF.

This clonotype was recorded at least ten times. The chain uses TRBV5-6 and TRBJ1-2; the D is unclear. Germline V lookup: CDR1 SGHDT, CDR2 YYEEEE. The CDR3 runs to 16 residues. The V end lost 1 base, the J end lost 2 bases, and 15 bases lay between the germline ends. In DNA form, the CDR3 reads TGTGCCAGCAGCTTGTCCCTCATTGCCCCCAACTATGGCTACACCTTC. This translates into CASSLSLIAPNYGYTF.

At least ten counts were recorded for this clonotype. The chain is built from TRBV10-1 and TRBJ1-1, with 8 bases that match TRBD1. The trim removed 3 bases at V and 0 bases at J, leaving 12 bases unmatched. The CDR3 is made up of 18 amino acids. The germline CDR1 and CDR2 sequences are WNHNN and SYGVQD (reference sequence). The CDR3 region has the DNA TGCGCCAGCAGTGATACGGACAGGGTCCGACCAGTGAACACTGAAGCTTTCTTT. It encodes CASSDTDRVRPVNTEAFF.

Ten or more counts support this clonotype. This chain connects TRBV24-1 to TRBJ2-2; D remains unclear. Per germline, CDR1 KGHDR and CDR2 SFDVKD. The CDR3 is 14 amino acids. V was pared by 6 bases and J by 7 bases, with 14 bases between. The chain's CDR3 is CATSLTESNGELFF. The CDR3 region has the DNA TGTGCCACCAGTTTAACCGAGAGCAACGGGGAGCTGTTTTTT.

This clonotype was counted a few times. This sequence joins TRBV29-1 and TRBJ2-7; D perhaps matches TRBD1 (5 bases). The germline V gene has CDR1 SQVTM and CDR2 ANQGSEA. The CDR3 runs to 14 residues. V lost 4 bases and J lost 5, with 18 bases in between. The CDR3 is CSVGPRTLRNEQYF. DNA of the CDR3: TGCAGCGTTGGGCCCCGGACACTGAGAAACGAGCAGTACTTC.

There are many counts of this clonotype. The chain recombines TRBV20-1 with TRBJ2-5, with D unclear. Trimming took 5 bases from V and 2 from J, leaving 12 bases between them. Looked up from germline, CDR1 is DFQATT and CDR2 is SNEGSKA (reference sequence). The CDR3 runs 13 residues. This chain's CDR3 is CSASLEPQETQYF. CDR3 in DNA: TGCAGTGCTTCCCTAGAGCCTCAAGAGACCCAGTACTTC.

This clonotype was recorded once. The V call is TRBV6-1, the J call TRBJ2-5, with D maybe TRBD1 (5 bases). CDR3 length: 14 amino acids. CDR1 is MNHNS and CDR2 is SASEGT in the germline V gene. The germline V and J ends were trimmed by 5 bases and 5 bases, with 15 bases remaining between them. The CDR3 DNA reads TGTGCCAGCAGTCGATCTTCAGGGTGGGAGACCCAGTACTTC. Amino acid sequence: CASSRSSGWETQYF.